This is a list of T cell receptor beta chains from one sample in a study of blood T cell repertoires in COVID-19. Method: immunoSEQ multiplex PCR; TCRdb's copy keeps in-frame clones and lacks some. The table has about 110,000 clones, more than 80% seen once; the top ten hold under 9.5%. The material sequenced was peripheral blood. These TCRs come from a woman between 40 and 50 years old with acute or convalescent COVID-19. The CDR3 runs from the conserved cysteine through the conserved F or W. Each record gives: V gene, J gene, CDR3 protein.

>TRBV19|TRBJ2-1
CASSTDRLGEQFF
>TRBV6-2/TRBV6-3|TRBJ1-2
CASSYRRQGLGYTF
>TRBV2|TRBJ2-7
CASQAQTYEQYF
>TRBV30|TRBJ1-1
CAWTSGRANTEAFF
>TRBV6-6|TRBJ2-2
CASSYRRGTGELFF
>TRBV6-5|TRBJ1-2
CASSYVSGQGGYTF
>TRBV18|TRBJ2-3
CASSPPGAGGRTDTQYF
>TRBV5-6|TRBJ2-1
CASSPGQNEQFF
>TRBV10-3|TRBJ1-2
CAISERQGGLGYTF
>TRBV6-2/TRBV6-3|TRBJ1-3
CASSLQAISGNTIYF
>TRBV14|TRBJ2-1
CASSQDSGLAVSYNEQFF
>TRBV20-1|TRBJ1-4
CSARSEKLFF
>TRBV6-2/TRBV6-3|TRBJ1-1
CASSPRGNTEAFF
>TRBV6-5|TRBJ1-1
CASSYSGGMTEAFF
>TRBV5-5|TRBJ2-1
CASSLRLNEQFF
>TRBV11-3|TRBJ2-7
CASSRTGQGAYEQYF
>TRBV30|TRBJ1-4
CAWGLEKLFF
>TRBV11-3|TRBJ2-5
CASSLGWQGETQYF
>TRBV3-1/TRBV3-2|TRBJ2-1
CASGERPNEQFF
>TRBV27|TRBJ2-1
CASTPSGKKLNEQFF
>TRBV6-6|TRBJ2-7
CASSLRGVSAYEQYF
>TRBV19|TRBJ1-6
CASRNTGQIMNSPLHF
>TRBV5-8|TRBJ1-1
CASRTGTGTEAFF
>TRBV7-2|TRBJ1-1
CASSSGQPNTEAFF
>TRBV5-1|TRBJ1-1
CASSFPTGNTEAFF
>TRBV6-6|TRBJ1-2
CASSYSDTSNYGYTF
>TRBV7-9|TRBJ1-2
CASSSGYNYGYTF
>TRBV19|TRBJ2-1
CASSISGGGRYNEQFF
>TRBV3-1/TRBV3-2|TRBJ1-4
CASSQDRAEKLFF
>TRBV11-3|TRBJ2-3
CASSLGQGVRGDTQYF
>TRBV30|TRBJ1-2
CAWSGGGSRGYTF
>TRBV3-1/TRBV3-2|TRBJ1-2
CASSLPGYGYTF
>TRBV7-8|TRBJ1-6
CASSSNRVRGNSPLHF
>TRBV7-3|TRBJ1-1
CASSRQGPGGTEAFF
>TRBV19|TRBJ2-1
CASSPTTGGREQFF
>TRBV5-8|TRBJ1-1
CASSPRGAPEAFF
>TRBV7-6|TRBJ1-1
CASSAGENTEAFF
>TRBV20-1|TRBJ1-4
CSASRGATNEKLFF
>TRBV2|TRBJ2-1
CASSARGTSSYNEQFF
>TRBV4-3|TRBJ2-7
CASSQDYSRTYEQYF
>TRBV15|TRBJ1-2
CATSRDTGYGYTF
>TRBV12-3/TRBV12-4|TRBJ2-7
CASSLTYSYEQYF
>TRBV5-6|TRBJ2-1
CASSLDRDRFNNEQFF
>TRBV2|TRBJ2-4
CASKPVGGGDIQYF
>TRBV30|TRBJ2-3
CAWTSGGATSSTDTQYF
>TRBV30|TRBJ2-5
CAWSDRRIQETQYF
>TRBV3-1/TRBV3-2|TRBJ2-7
CASSQAGLAGEQYF